Below, one T cell receptor (beta chain) is given with its context. Its antigen is as yet unknown. This PCR relied on a set of 60 Vbeta primers and 13 Jbeta primers. Clones were read by immunoSEQ multiplex PCR, and TCRdb kept only the in-frame ones, dropping some. The sample has more than 95,000 clones. This specimen comes from a study of cytomegalovirus exposure and HLA in healthy donors. Whole-study context: Within the Caucasian-associated ancestry cluster were under 85% of the approximately 400 genotyped donors.

V gave up 2 bases and J gave up 7 bases, with 12 bases separating them. The CDR3 covers 13 residues. Germline V gene lookup returns CDR1 SGHRS and CDR2 YFSETQ. Study-wide findings and caveats: Some V segments, TRBV6-2 and TRBV6-3 among them, were indistinguishable and were therefore excluded.

Sequencing was carried out using PBMCs. The chain combines TRBV5-1 with TRBJ1-2; a possible D gene is TRBD1 (5 bases). The TCR sequence derives from a man aged 35 to 55 in good health and CMV-seronegative. CDR3 region: CASSLSRDFGYTF. CDR3 in DNA: TGCGCCAGCAGCTTATCCAGGGACTTTGGCTACACCTTC.